This entry describes one TCR beta chain. The sample originates from a study of control samples from healthy donors and cancer patients. This CDR3 is built from 13 residues. Trimming removed 10 bases from V and 0 bases from J, with 13 bases in between. Germline lookup yields CDR1 SGHNT and CDR2 YYREEE (reference sequence). Sequencing used immunoSEQ multiplex PCR; TCRdb keeps in-frame clones, though not all of them. The table shows some 71,000 clones, with about nine tenths occurring only once. This rearrangement joins TRBV5-4 to TRBJ1-1; perhaps TRBD1 as D (5 bases). Sample: PBMCs. The sequence was collected from a woman aged 50 to 65 with colorectal cancer. The DNA for the CDR3 is TGTGCCTTTATGTGGGGGATGAACACTGAAGCTTTCTTT. It yields the protein CAFMWGMNTEAFF.